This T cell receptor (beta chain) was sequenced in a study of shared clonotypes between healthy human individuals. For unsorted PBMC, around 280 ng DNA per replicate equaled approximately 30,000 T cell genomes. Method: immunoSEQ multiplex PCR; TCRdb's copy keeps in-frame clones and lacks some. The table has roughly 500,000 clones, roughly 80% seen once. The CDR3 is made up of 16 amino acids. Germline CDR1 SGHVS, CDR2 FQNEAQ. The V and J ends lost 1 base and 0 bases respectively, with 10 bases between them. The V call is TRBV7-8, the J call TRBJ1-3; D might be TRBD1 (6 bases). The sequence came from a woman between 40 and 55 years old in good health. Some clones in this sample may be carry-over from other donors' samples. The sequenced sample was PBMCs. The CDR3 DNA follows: TGTGCCAGCAGCTTAGGGGGGCCCCGCTCTGGAAACACCATATATTTT. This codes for CASSLGGPRSGNTIYF. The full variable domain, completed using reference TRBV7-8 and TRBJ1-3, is GAGVSQSPRYKVAKRGQDVALRCDPISGHVSLFWYQQALGQGPEFLTYFQNEAQLDKSGLPSDRFFAERPEGSVSTLKIQRTQQEDSAVYLCASSLGGPRSGNTIYFGEGSWLTVV.